What follows is one T cell receptor (beta chain) and its context. Its antigen is not identified. Cells defined as naive were viable CD3+CD4+ or CD3+CD8+ and CCR7+CD45RA+CD45RO-CD95-CD27+CD28+. This related bone marrow graft donor gave peripheral blood on the day of marrow donation. CDR3 length equals 14 residues. V shed 6 bases and J 8 bases; nucleotides not matched to a gene: 12. Germline loops: CDR1 ENHRY, CDR2 SYGVKD. Libraries were prepared by immunoSEQ multiplex PCR; TCRdb keeps only in-frame clonotypes and omits some of them. The repertoire holds 25,000 to 35,000 clones, with around nine tenths as singletons. The data were taken from a study of T cells after posttransplantation cyclophosphamide. Findings and caveats of the study: TRB clonality was highly associated with recipient CMV seropositivity and reactivation. Later blood repertoires were often dominated by clones from the donor CD8+ memory compartment.

V gene TRBV10-3 combines with J gene TRBJ1-2; 7 positions match TRBD1. The receptor was derived from a woman in her fifties or sixties in good health, CMV-negative, and a related stem cell transplant donor. The sequenced sample consisted of naive CD4+ T cells sorted from PBMCs. The CDR3 spells CAIRSGTELSGYTF. Here the CDR3 DNA reads TGTGCCATCAGGTCCGGGACAGAACTTTCCGGCTACACCTTC.